Presented here are 15 T cell receptor beta chains from one specimen sequenced in a study of T cell repertoires in cytomegalovirus infection. TCRdb itself ran the reads through MiXCR, one entry per CDR3 protein. The sample has 450,000 to 600,000 distinct CDR3 sequences, 25% to 35% seen once. Antigen specificity for these receptors is unknown. The sequences come from cultured PBMCs, collected from culture after CMV antigen stimulation. Source of these receptors: a human donor in good health (CMV status not recorded). Some clones in this sample may be carry-over from other donors' samples.

The chain employs TRBV10-3 and TRBJ2-2, with D uncertain. This CDR3 is 14 amino acids long. Trimming shortened V by 6 bases and J by 1 base, and 9 bases separated the two germline ends. Per germline, CDR1 ENHRY and CDR2 SYGVKD. The CDR3 loop reads CAIREQLNTGELFF. As DNA, the CDR3 is TGTGCCATCAGAGAACAGCTGAACACCGGGGAGCTGTTTTTT.

V and J are TRBV4-1 and TRBJ1-1; D is possibly TRBD1 (5 bases). Trimming removed 3 bases from V and 4 bases from J, with 15 bases in between. Germline assignment: CDR1 MGHRA and CDR2 YSYEKL. CDR3 length: 15 amino acids. CDR3 coding DNA: TGCGCCAGCAGCCACCTGGCAGGGACGCGCACTGAAGCTTTCTTT. Translating it yields CASSHLAGTRTEAFF.

The genes are TRBV6-5 and TRBJ2-7, with 12 nucleotides matching TRBD1. CDR3 length equals 15 residues. Germline V gives CDR1 MNHEY, CDR2 SVGAGI. Germline trimming cut 6 bases from V and 6 bases from J; bases unmatched to any gene: 9. CDR3 coding DNA: TGTGCCAGCAGCCCAGCGGGACAGGGGGCACGCGAGCAGTACTTC. It specifies CASSPAGQGAREQYF.

The chain uses TRBV20-1 and TRBJ1-1; TRBD1 aligns across 10 bases. V shed 3 bases and J 3 bases; nucleotides not matched to a gene: 10. The CDR3 spans 16 residues. Germline CDR1 DFQATT, CDR2 SNEGSKA (reference sequence). The CDR3 is CSASGTGVVVDTEAFF. CDR3 nucleotide sequence: TGCAGTGCTAGCGGGACAGGGGTGGTTGTGGACACTGAAGCTTTCTTT.

V usage is TRBV4-1 and J usage is TRBJ1-3; D is possibly TRBD1 (6 bases). This CDR3 contains 15 residues. V was clipped by 4 bases and J by 6 bases, with 16 bases between them. Germline V CDR1 and CDR2: MGHRA, YSYEKL. The CDR3 region has the DNA TGCGCCAGCAGCCCAGGGTGGTGGGACAAAAACACCATATATTTT. It is translated as CASSPGWWDKNTIYF.

The gene calls are TRBV20-1 and TRBJ1-5; 7 bases agree with TRBD1. The junction had 6 bases not matched to a gene; V was cut back by 0 bases and J by 4 bases. Germline V lookup: CDR1 DFQATT, CDR2 SNEGSKA (reference sequence). CDR3 length: 15 residues. The CDR3 DNA follows: TGCAGTGCTAGAGATAGTGGCAGGGGGAATCAGCCCCAGCATTTT. Protein product: CSARDSGRGNQPQHF.

J is TRBJ1-5 and V is TRBV7-2; no firm D call. The CDR3 is 10 residues long. The germline V gene has CDR1 SGHTA and CDR2 FQGNSA. The V and J ends lost 8 bases and 6 bases respectively, with 5 bases between them. The CDR3 here is CASLSQPQHF. The CDR3 DNA is TGTGCCAGCCTATCTCAGCCCCAGCATTTT.

The chain has TRBV27 and TRBJ1-1, with D tentatively TRBD1 (5 bases). The V gene lost 8 bases and the J gene lost 1 base, with 8 bases spanning the gap. The germline V gene has CDR1 MNHEY and CDR2 SMNVEV (reference sequence). This CDR3 is built from 12 residues. The CDR3 DNA is TGTGCCAGCCTAGGGGCGAACACTGAAGCTTTCTTT. It is translated as CASLGANTEAFF.

V is TRBV12-3 or TRBV12-4 and J is TRBJ1-1; 9 positions agree with TRBD1. This CDR3 contains 13 residues. V lost 8 bases and J lost 6; bases outside the gene matches: 7. The CDR3 here is CASPGTGMSEAFF. CDR3 nucleotides: TGTGCCAGCCCCGGGACAGGGATGTCTGAAGCTTTCTTT.

The chain employs TRBV7-2 and TRBJ2-2; D might be TRBD1 (6 bases). V lost 5 bases and J 7 bases, leaving 23 bases between the germline ends. The germline V gene has CDR1 SGHTA and CDR2 FQGNSA. The CDR3 runs 17 residues. CDR3 in DNA: TGTGCCAGCAGCCGAAATCCAACAGGGAGACGTAACGGGGAGCTGTTTTTT. Its translation: CASSRNPTGRRNGELFF. Together with reference TRBV7-2 and TRBJ2-2, the CDR3 gives the full variable domain: GAGVSQSPSNKVTEKGKDVELRCDPISGHTALYWYRQSLGQGLEFLIYFQGNSAPDKSGLPSDRFSAERTGGSVSTLTIQRTQQEDSAVYLCASSRNPTGRRNGELFFGEGSRLTVL.

The table lists this clonotype with a few counts. V is TRBV20-1 and J is TRBJ2-1; 14 nucleotides agree with TRBD2. Trimming at V came to 6 bases and at J to 7 bases, leaving 8 bases not matched to a gene. Germline CDR1 and CDR2: DFQATT and SNEGSKA (reference sequence). CDR3 size: 15 residues. In nucleotides, the CDR3 is TGCAGTGCCCGTACCGGGACTAGCGGGAGTAATGAGCAGTTCTTC. Residues: CSARTGTSGSNEQFF.

The chain recombines TRBV27 with TRBJ2-3, with 7 bases identical to TRBD1. The germline CDR1 and CDR2 sequences are MNHEY and SMNVEV (reference sequence). The V segment lost 4 bases and the J segment 6 bases; nucleotides outside the gene matches: 7. This CDR3 spans 14 amino acids. The CDR3 region has the DNA TGTGCCAGCAGTTCCCACAGGGGCGGGGATACGCAGTATTTT. It is translated as CASSSHRGGDTQYF.

Written as DNA, the CDR3 is TGCAGCGTTAGGAGGACGGAATACAATGAGCAGTTCTTC. This sequence encodes CSVRRTEYNEQFF. V is TRBV29-1 and J is TRBJ2-1; D is perhaps TRBD2 (5 bases). The CDR3 is 13 residues long. Germline values: CDR1 SQVTM, CDR2 ANQGSEA. Trimming left V 5 bases short and J 4 bases short, with 12 bases between.

This chain connects TRBV4-3 to TRBJ2-1; D call uncertain. This CDR3 has 16 residues. Germline V gene sequence: CDR1 LGHNA, CDR2 YSLEER. Trimming stripped 1 base from V and 2 bases from J, with 12 bases between. The chain's CDR3 is CASSQGWLGPYNEQFF. Written as DNA, the CDR3 is TGCGCCAGCAGCCAAGGTTGGCTAGGACCCTACAATGAGCAGTTCTTC.

This clonotype was seen a handful of times. The rearrangement joins TRBV4-3 to TRBJ2-7; D perhaps matches TRBD2 (6 bases). V shed 0 bases and J shed 0 bases, with 9 bases lying between them. The CDR3 has 15 amino acids. CDR1 is LGHNA, CDR2 YSLEER, per germline. CDR3 nucleotides: TGCGCCAGCAGCCAAGAAGCGGGTTACTCCTACGAGCAGTACTTC. Translated: CASSQEAGYSYEQYF.